This entry describes one T cell receptor (beta chain). This sample is drawn from a study of cytomegalovirus exposure and HLA in healthy donors. Trimming left V 4 bases short and J 5 bases short, with 4 bases between. Per the germline V gene, CDR1 is SGHRS and CDR2 is YFSETQ. The CDR3 totals 11 residues. A multiplex PCR was run with 60 Vbeta primers and 13 Jbeta primers. Method: immunoSEQ multiplex PCR; TCRdb's copy keeps in-frame clones and lacks some. In the table there are 85,000 to 120,000 clones, 70% to 85% of which are singletons. This receptor was obtained from a boy younger than 18 in good health and CMV-seronegative. J is TRBJ1-5 and V is TRBV5-1; D unresolved. Sequencing used PBMCs. The DNA of the CDR3 is TGCGCCAGCAGCCCCGATCAGCCCCAGCATTTT. Protein sequence: CASSPDQPQHF.